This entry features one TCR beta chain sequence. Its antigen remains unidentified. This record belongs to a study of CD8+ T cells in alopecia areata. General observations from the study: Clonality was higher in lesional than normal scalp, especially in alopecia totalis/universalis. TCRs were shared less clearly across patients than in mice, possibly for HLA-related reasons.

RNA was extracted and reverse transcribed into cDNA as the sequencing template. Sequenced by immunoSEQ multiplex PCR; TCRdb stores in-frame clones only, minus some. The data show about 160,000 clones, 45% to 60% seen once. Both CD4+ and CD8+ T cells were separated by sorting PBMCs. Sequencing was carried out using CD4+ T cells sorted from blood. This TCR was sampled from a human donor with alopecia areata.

CDR3 in amino acids: CSVRLPDTQYF. The CDR3, as DNA: TGCAGTGTCCGCCTCCCAGATACGCAGTATTTT. The chain couples TRBV20-1 to TRBJ2-3; no clear D. Trimming took 7 bases from V and 4 from J, leaving 9 bases between them. The CDR3 length is 11 residues. Germline V gives CDR1 DFQATT, CDR2 SNEGSKA (reference sequence).